The 9 T cell receptor beta chains presented below share a single source sample, sequenced in a study of T cells after yellow fever vaccination. Each CDR3 protein is one row after TCRdb ran MiXCR on the 5' RACE reads. Of some 600,000 distinct CDR3 sequences listed, approximately 16% are singletons. The sequencing used PBMCs, collected about 5 days after the first yellow fever vaccination. Every receptor here comes from a man between 18 and 29 years old who received the YFV17D yellow fever vaccine.

J is TRBJ2-7 and V is TRBV7-6; possible D gene TRBD1, 5 bases. The germline gives CDR1 SGHVS, CDR2 FNYEAQ. The CDR3 is 14 amino acids. V was cut by 10 bases and J by 0 bases, with 16 bases left in between. The CDR3 DNA reads TGTGCCACCTCAACAGGTCTATACTCCTACGAGCAGTACTTC. Translation: CATSTGLYSYEQYF.

In this sample, this clonotype turned up once. The chain recombines TRBV7-2 with TRBJ1-3; 9 bases agree with TRBD1. The V segment lost 5 bases and the J segment 9 bases; nucleotides outside the gene matches: 8. The CDR3 spans 14 residues. Germline loops: CDR1 SGHTA, CDR2 FQGNSA. The CDR3 reads CASSGRTGEGTIYF. CDR3 bases: TGTGCCAGCAGCGGACGGACAGGGGAGGGCACCATATATTTT.

This chain links TRBV29-1 with TRBJ2-1; D call uncertain. The CDR3 spans 11 residues. Deletions cut 4 bases from V and 7 bases from J, with 8 bases between. Germline V gene lookup returns CDR1 SQVTM and CDR2 ANQGSEA. The CDR3 protein is CSVGGWNEQFF. CDR3 nucleotides: TGCAGCGTTGGCGGTTGGAATGAGCAGTTCTTC.

A few counts support this clonotype. This chain links TRBV5-1 with TRBJ2-5; D is unresolved. Germline V gene lookup returns CDR1 SGHRS and CDR2 YFSETQ. This CDR3 comprises 15 residues. V dropped 2 bases and J dropped 1 base, with 12 bases sitting between them. Written as DNA, the CDR3 is TGCGCCAGCAGCTTAGACCAGCCTTCCCAAGAGACCCAGTACTTC. It specifies CASSLDQPSQETQYF. Complete variable domain (other parts from reference TRBV5-1 and TRBJ2-5): KAGVTQTPRYLIKTRGQQVTLSCSPISGHRSVSWYQQTPGQGLQFLFEYFSETQRNKGNFPGRFSGRQFSNSRSEMNVSTLELGDSALYLCASSLDQPSQETQYFGPGTRLLVL.

This clonotype was counted a few times. This chain uses TRBV20-1 with TRBJ1-2, with 7 bases lining up with TRBD1. The germline CDR1 and CDR2 sequences are DFQATT and SNEGSKA (reference sequence). The CDR3 contains 12 residues. V shed 6 bases and J 4 bases; nucleotides not matched to a gene: 5. Here the CDR3 reads CSAPQGTYGYTF. The CDR3 DNA is TGCAGTGCCCCACAGGGGACCTATGGCTACACCTTC.

This clonotype appeared many times. The chain combines TRBV12-3 or TRBV12-4 with TRBJ1-5; D is uncertain. Trimming took 4 bases from V and 0 from J, leaving 4 bases between them. There are 13 residues in the CDR3. The CDR3 loop is CASSYSSNQPQHF. The CDR3 DNA is TGTGCCAGCAGTTACAGTAGCAATCAGCCCCAGCATTTT.

This clonotype has more than one count but fewer than ten. The rearrangement uses TRBV7-2 and TRBJ2-3, with D tentatively TRBD2 (7 bases). The V gene lost 7 bases and the J gene lost 6 bases, with 20 bases spanning the gap. The CDR3 sequence is 15 residues long. Germline CDR1 reads SGHTA; CDR2 reads FQGNSA. The CDR3 DNA reads TGTGCCAGCACCTTGGGAAACGGGGGGCCGGATACGCAGTATTTT. It translates to CASTLGNGGPDTQYF. The complete variable domain, with remaining parts taken from reference TRBV7-2 and TRBJ2-3, reads GAGVSQSPSNKVTEKGKDVELRCDPISGHTALYWYRQSLGQGLEFLIYFQGNSAPDKSGLPSDRFSAERTGGSVSTLTIQRTQQEDSAVYLCASTLGNGGPDTQYFGPGTRLTVL.

The J gene is TRBJ2-2, the V gene TRBV4-2; tentatively, D is TRBD1 or TRBD2 (5 bases each). There are 19 residues in the CDR3. From germline, CDR1 is LGHNA and CDR2 YNFKEQ. The V end lost 6 bases, the J end lost 1 base, and 24 bases lay between the germline ends. The CDR3 DNA reads TGTGCCAGCAGTAAACTCCGGGACCTCCCTACTTTGAACACCGGGGAGCTGTTTTTT. Translating it yields CASSKLRDLPTLNTGELFF.

This chain joins TRBV30 and TRBJ1-2; weak D call: TRBD1 (5 bases). In germline, CDR1 is GTSNPN, CDR2 SVGIG (reference sequence). Trimming removed 0 bases at V and 6 bases at J, with 29 bases between. CDR3 length: 19 residues. CDR3 residues: CAWSVRWVASSWGSDGYTF. CDR3 sequence (DNA): TGTGCCTGGAGTGTACGATGGGTGGCCAGCTCTTGGGGCTCAGATGGCTACACCTTC.